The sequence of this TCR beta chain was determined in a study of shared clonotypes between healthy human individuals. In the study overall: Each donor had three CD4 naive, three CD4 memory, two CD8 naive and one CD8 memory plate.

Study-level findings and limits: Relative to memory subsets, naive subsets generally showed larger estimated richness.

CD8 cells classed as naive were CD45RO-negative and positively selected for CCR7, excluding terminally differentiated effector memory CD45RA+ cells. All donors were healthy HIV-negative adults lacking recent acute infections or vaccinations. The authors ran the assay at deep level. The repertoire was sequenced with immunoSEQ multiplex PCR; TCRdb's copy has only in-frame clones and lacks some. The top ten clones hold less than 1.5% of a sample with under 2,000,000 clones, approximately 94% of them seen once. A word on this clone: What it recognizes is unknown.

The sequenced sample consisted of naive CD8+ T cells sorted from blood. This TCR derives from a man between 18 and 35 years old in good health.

CDR3 residues: CASSSGTDYNSPLHF. CDR3 nucleotide sequence: TGTGCCAGCAGCTCCGGGACAGATTATAATTCACCCCTCCACTTT. The chain carries TRBV13 and TRBJ1-6; 7 nucleotides agree with TRBD1. Per germline, CDR1 PRHDT and CDR2 FYEKMQ (reference sequence). J lost 4 bases, V lost 4 bases, and 4 bases had no gene match. CDR3 length: 15 amino acids.